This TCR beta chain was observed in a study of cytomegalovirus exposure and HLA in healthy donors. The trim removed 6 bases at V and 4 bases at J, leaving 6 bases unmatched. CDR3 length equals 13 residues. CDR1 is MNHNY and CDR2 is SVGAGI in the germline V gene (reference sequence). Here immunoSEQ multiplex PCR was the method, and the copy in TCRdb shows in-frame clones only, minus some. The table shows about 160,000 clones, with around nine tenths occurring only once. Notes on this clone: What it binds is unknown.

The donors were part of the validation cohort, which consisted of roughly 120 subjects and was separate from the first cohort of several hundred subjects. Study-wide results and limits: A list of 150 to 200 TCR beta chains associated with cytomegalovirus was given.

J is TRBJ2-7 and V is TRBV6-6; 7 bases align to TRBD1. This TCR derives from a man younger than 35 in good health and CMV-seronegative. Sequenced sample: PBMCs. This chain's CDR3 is CASSLRDSYEQYV. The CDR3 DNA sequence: TGTGCCAGCAGCCTCCGGGACAGTTACGAGCAGTACGTC.